A single TCR beta chain is shown here with its context. This entry is derived from a study of blood T cell repertoires in COVID-19. Background on the study: The United States, Italy and Spain provided the acute and convalescent COVID-19 samples. PBMCs, B-cell-depleted T cells, or T cells provided the cDNA or gDNA that made up the material.

Germline-derived CDR1 and CDR2 are KGHSH and LQKENI. Trimming took 3 bases from V and 5 from J, leaving 7 bases between them. The CDR3 has 12 amino acids. Original handling: Nucleated cell number was recorded as an estimate derived from reference gene primer amplification. Measured with immunoSEQ multiplex PCR; TCRdb has only the in-frame clones, and not every one. The DNA gave D and trimming, while V, J and clone size come from that table. Altogether some 270,000 clones are present, roughly 89% being singletons, with the ten largest covering 1.7%. The chain is built from TRBV18 and TRBJ1-1, with D hard to call. This TCR was sampled from a woman in her 40s who had recovered from COVID-19. Sequencing was done on a sample of PBMCs or T cells enriched from blood (not recorded which). The CDR3 sequence: CASSPGVTEAFF. CDR3 bases: TGTGCCAGCTCACCGGGAGTTACTGAAGCTTTCTTT.